One and the same sample provided the 11 T cell receptor beta chains below, sequenced in a study of blood T cell repertoires in COVID-19. Clones were sequenced by immunoSEQ multiplex PCR, and TCRdb holds only the in-frame ones, with some missing. The table shows more than 250,000 clones, with approximately 78% occurring only once. The sequenced material came from PBMCs or T cells enriched from blood (not recorded which). These receptors all stem from a man in his forties who had been exposed to COVID-19.

This clone was observed a few times. The V gene is TRBV7-9, the J gene TRBJ2-7, with 8 bases lining up with TRBD1. The CDR3 has 15 residues. Per germline, CDR1 SEHNR and CDR2 FQNEAQ (reference sequence). Unmatched junction bases numbered 4, after V lost 1 base and J lost 2 bases. The CDR3 nucleotides are TGTGCCAGCAGCTTAGGTAGGACAGGGACCTACGAGCAGTACTTC. Its translation: CASSLGRTGTYEQYF.

The chain couples TRBV29-1 to TRBJ2-1; TRBD1 agrees at 8 bases. CDR3 size: 14 residues. Looked up from germline, CDR1 is SQVTM and CDR2 is ANQGSEA. V was pared by 6 bases and J by 3 bases, with 7 bases of the junction left unmatched. CDR3 DNA sequence: TGCAGCGTAGCCAAAGGACAGGGCTACAATGAGCAGTTCTTC. It codes for CSVAKGQGYNEQFF.

The chain combines TRBV12-1 with TRBJ2-3; the table's TRBD2 call for D was not verified on the DNA. TRBV12-1 is a listed pseudogene. The CDR3 length is 16 residues. The CDR3 sequence: CASNDRAGQHTDTQYF. DNA of the CDR3: TGTGCCAGCAACGACCGAGCGGGACAACACACAGATACGCAGTATTTT.

The chain is built from TRBV3-1 (or the pseudogene TRBV3-2) and TRBJ2-7; 13 bases are a match to TRBD2. CDR1 and CDR2 from the germline V gene are LGHDT and YNNKEL (reference sequence). The CDR3 extends over 16 amino acids. V lost 4 bases and J lost 6; bases outside the gene matches: 9. CDR3: CASSRTSGRRLGEQYF. Here the CDR3 DNA reads TGTGCCAGCAGCCGGACTAGCGGGAGACGGCTGGGCGAGCAGTACTTC.

The genes are TRBV6-5 and TRBJ1-2; D is uncertain. This CDR3 comprises 10 residues. Germline CDR1 and CDR2: MNHEY and SVGAGI. Trimming removed 5 bases at V and 5 bases at J, with 3 bases between. The DNA for the CDR3 is TGTGCCAGCAGTCCTTATGGCTACACCTTC. It encodes CASSPYGYTF.

The genes are TRBV11-1 and TRBJ2-2, with D tentatively TRBD1 (6 bases). Germline V CDR1 and CDR2: SGHAT, FQDESV (reference sequence). V was pared by 4 bases and J by 5 bases, with 11 bases between. The CDR3 sequence is 14 residues long. The CDR3 loop reads CASSSRRGTGELFF. Here the CDR3 DNA reads TGTGCCAGCAGCTCTCGTAGGGGGACCGGGGAGCTGTTTTTT.

V is TRBV6-5 and J is TRBJ2-7, with 9 bases fitting TRBD1. Per the germline V gene, CDR1 is MNHEY and CDR2 is SVGAGI. After removal of 4 bases from V and 4 bases from J, the junction contained 8 bases not matched to a gene. This CDR3 has 15 amino acids. This CDR3 reads CASSFSGQGKYEQYF. DNA of the CDR3: TGTGCCAGCAGTTTTTCGGGACAGGGTAAATACGAGCAGTACTTC.

The rearrangement uses TRBV28 and TRBJ2-1; no clear D gene. V dropped 3 bases and J dropped 4 bases, with 13 bases sitting between them. CDR1 MDHEN and CDR2 SYDVKM come from the germline V gene. CDR3 length: 15 amino acids. Here the CDR3 DNA reads TGTGCCAGCAGTTTGGTCCAGGCGAGTTACAATGAGCAGTTCTTC. This gives the protein CASSLVQASYNEQFF.

This chain's CDR3 is CASSSERGLPIYNEQFF. For the CDR3, the DNA is TGTGCCAGCTCCTCTGAGCGGGGCCTCCCGATCTACAATGAGCAGTTCTTC. The chain joins TRBV18 to TRBJ2-1; 7 bases map to TRBD2. Germline loops: CDR1 KGHSH, CDR2 LQKENI. The J segment lost 3 bases and the V segment lost 6 bases, leaving 14 bases of the junction unmatched. The CDR3 has 17 residues.

The CDR3 DNA follows: TGTGCCTGTTTTAGTAGCTCTGGGGCCAACGTCCTGACTTTC. As protein: CACFSSSGANVLTF. The V gene is TRBV30, the J gene TRBJ2-6; D gene unclear. The CDR3 length is 14 residues. The V end was cut by 6 bases, the J end by 0 bases, with 9 bases between. From germline, CDR1 is GTSNPN and CDR2 SVGIG (reference sequence).

Points on this clone: Within the sample, other DNA sequences also encode this same CDR3. V usage is TRBV6-5 and J usage is TRBJ2-7; 8 nucleotides line up with TRBD1. CDR1 is MNHEY and CDR2 is SVGAGI in the germline V gene. With V trimmed by 5 bases and J by 2 bases, 8 bases remained unmatched. The CDR3 is 15 residues long. This CDR3 is CASSRDRGPTYEQYF. The CDR3 DNA sequence: TGTGCCAGCAGTCGAGACAGGGGCCCTACCTACGAGCAGTACTTC.